This entry describes one T cell receptor (beta chain). Its target is not known. The sample is drawn from a study of cytotoxic CD8 clonotypes in ibrutinib-treated CLL. Study observations and caveats: Against age-matched healthy donors, baseline clonality ran higher and tracked circulating CD8+ T-cell counts. Clonality grew at ibrutinib response; at progression, it decreased back toward baseline.

Deep sequencing aimed at 1 in 200,000 to 1 in 1 million T cells' resolution. The method was immunoSEQ multiplex PCR; TCRdb's version includes in-frame clones alone and lacks a portion of them. The sample holds approximately 130,000 clones, 80% to 90% seen once. Trimming pared 6 bases from V and 2 bases from J, leaving 5 bases between. In germline, CDR1 is MNHEY, CDR2 SVGAGI. The CDR3 totals 12 residues. This sequence joins TRBV6-5 and TRBJ1-3; D is unclear. The sequenced sample was PBMCs, obtained after 24 months of ibrutinib treatment. The TCR was taken from a human donor with chronic lymphocytic leukemia. CDR3 loop: CASSPTGNTIYF. The CDR3 DNA follows: TGTGCCAGCAGCCCTACTGGAAACACCATATATTTT.